Sequencing of this T cell receptor beta chain was carried out in a study of T cell repertoires in cytomegalovirus infection. Study overall: CMV epitopes used comprised recently identified HLA-C-restricted ones and well-studied HLA-B-restricted ones.

One entry per CDR3 protein, called by TCRdb with MiXCR from the reads. The sample has approximately 310,000 distinct CDR3 sequences; more than 20% are singletons. CDR3 length equals 12 residues. The V gene's germline CDR1 is ENHRY and CDR2 SYGVKD. J lost 7 bases, V lost 8 bases, and 4 bases had no gene match. This clonotype occurred a few times. Its cognate antigen is unknown. The source of this sequence is a human donor in good health (CMV status not recorded). Some clones in this sample may be carry-over from other donors' samples. The material was cultured PBMCs, obtained from culture after CMV antigen stimulation. The rearrangement links TRBV10-3 to TRBJ2-1, with 8 bases lining up with TRBD1. The CDR3 region has the DNA TGTGCCATCGGCACAGGGGGGAATGAGCAGTTCTTC. Protein: CAIGTGGNEQFF.